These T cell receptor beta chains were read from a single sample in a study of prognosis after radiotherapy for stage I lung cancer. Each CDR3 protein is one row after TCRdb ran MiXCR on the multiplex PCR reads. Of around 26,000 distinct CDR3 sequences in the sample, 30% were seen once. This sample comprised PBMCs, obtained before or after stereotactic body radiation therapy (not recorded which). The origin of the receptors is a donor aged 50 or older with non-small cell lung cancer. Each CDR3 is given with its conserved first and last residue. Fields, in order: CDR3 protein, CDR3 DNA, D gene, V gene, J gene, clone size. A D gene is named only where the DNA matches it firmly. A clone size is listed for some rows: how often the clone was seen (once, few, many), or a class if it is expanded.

CASSHPGLAGGKETQYF	TGTGCCAGCAGCCACCCGGGACTAGCGGGGGGTAAGGAGACCCAGTACTTC	TRBD2	TRBV4-2	TRBJ2-5	many
CSARGADRSSYNSPLHF	TGCAGTGCTAGAGGGGCGGACAGGAGCTCCTATAATTCACCCCTCCACTTT	TRBD1	TRBV20-1	TRBJ1-6	NA
CASSFGASGGNTIYF	TGTGCCAGCAGTTTTGGGGCATCTGGTGGAAACACCATATATTTT	NA	TRBV2	TRBJ1-3	many
CATSSGQGSYGYTF	TGTGCCACCAGCAGCGGACAGGGGAGCTATGGCTACACCTTC	TRBD1	TRBV15	TRBJ1-2	many
CASSPTGQGEQFF	TGTGCCAGCTCACCGACCGGACAGGGCGAGCAGTTCTTC	TRBD1	TRBV18	TRBJ2-1	many
CSARDCGRAINEQFF	TGCAGTGCTAGAGATTGCGGTAGGGCAATCAATGAGCAGTTCTTC	NA	TRBV20-1	TRBJ2-1	NA
CASSSPGARSYEQYF	TGTGCCAGCAGTTCACCAGGAGCCCGCTCCTACGAGCAGTACTTC	NA	TRBV28	TRBJ2-7	many
CSAFSGNTIYF	TGCAGTGCTTTCTCTGGAAACACCATATATTTT	NA	TRBV20-1	TRBJ1-3	NA
CASNPTGSPNQPQHF	TGCGCCAGCAACCCGACAGGGAGCCCCAATCAGCCCCAGCATTTT	TRBD1	TRBV4-1	TRBJ1-5	many
CASSFDRGNEQFF	TGTGCCAGCTCCTTTGACAGGGGGAATGAGCAGTTCTTC	TRBD1	TRBV18	TRBJ2-1	few
CASKLTGGSGNTIYF	TGTGCCAGCAAACTGACAGGTGGCTCTGGAAACACCATATATTTT	NA	TRBV6-1	TRBJ1-3	many
CAWSGTGTFYEQYF	TGTGCCTGGAGTGGGACCGGGACCTTTTACGAGCAGTACTTC	NA	TRBV30	TRBJ2-7	many
CASSYWGARGNTIYF	TGTGCCAGCAGTTACTGGGGGGCAAGAGGAAACACCATATATTTT	NA	TRBV6-9	TRBJ1-3	NA
CASSYAASGLNEQFF	TGTGCCAGCAGTTACGCGGCTAGCGGGTTGAATGAGCAGTTCTTC	TRBD2	TRBV6-5	TRBJ2-1	NA
CATCRGSGNEKLFF	TGTGCCACCTGCAGGGGGTCGGGTAATGAAAAACTGTTTTTT	TRBD1	TRBV19	TRBJ1-4	NA
CASSPARGLQPQHF	TGTGCCAGCAGTCCCGCGAGGGGGCTTCAGCCCCAGCATTTT	TRBD1	TRBV27	TRBJ1-5	many
CSARPGNSVTYGYTF	TGCAGTGCTAGGCCGGGGAACAGCGTGACATATGGCTACACCTTC	NA	TRBV20-1	TRBJ1-2	many
CASSTKGQQGYYEQYF	TGTGCCAGTAGTACCAAGGGACAGCAGGGTTACTACGAGCAGTACTTC	TRBD1	TRBV19	TRBJ2-7	many
CASSSLTGGEVSGYTF	TGTGCCAGCAGTTCGCTGACAGGGGGCGAAGTCTCCGGCTACACCTTC	TRBD1	TRBV12-3/TRBV12-4	TRBJ1-2	NA
CAWRGGDKNPGGTEAFF	TGTGCCTGGAGGGGCGGGGACAAAAATCCAGGGGGAACTGAAGCTTTCTTT	TRBD1	TRBV30	TRBJ1-1	many
CSARDAVKNDNSPLHF	TGCAGTGCTAGAGATGCAGTGAAGAATGATAATTCACCCCTCCACTTT	NA	TRBV20-1	TRBJ1-6	NA
CAFALMNTEAFF	TGTGCCTTCGCCCTCATGAACACTGAAGCTTTCTTT	NA	TRBV30	TRBJ1-1	many
CASSEALTSGGTDTQYF	TGTGCCAGCAGTGAAGCGCTTACTAGCGGGGGAACAGATACGCAGTATTTT	TRBD2	TRBV6-1	TRBJ2-3	many
CASSLASGTTYEQYF	TGTGCCAGCAGCCTGGCTAGCGGAACCACCTACGAGCAGTACTTC	TRBD2	TRBV11-3	TRBJ2-7	many
CASSRYSSYEQYF	TGTGCCAGCAGTCGCTATAGCTCCTACGAGCAGTACTTC	NA	TRBV28	TRBJ2-7	many
CSASGLAGPRNTGELFF	TGCAGTGCTAGCGGTCTAGCGGGTCCCCGGAACACCGGGGAGCTGTTTTTT	TRBD2	TRBV20-1	TRBJ2-2	many
CASSYTGGSTDTQYF	TGTGCCAGCAGTTACACGGGGGGCAGCACAGATACGCAGTATTTT	NA	TRBV6-2/TRBV6-3	TRBJ2-3	many
CASSVGSGHQGETQYF	TGTGCCAGCAGCGTAGGCAGTGGCCACCAGGGAGAGACCCAGTACTTC	NA	TRBV9	TRBJ2-5	many
CASSPGTSGGGLETQYF	TGTGCCAGCAGCCCAGGGACTAGCGGGGGGGGGTTGGAGACCCAGTACTTC	TRBD2	TRBV7-2	TRBJ2-5	many
CASSITGYTDTQYF	TGTGCCAGTAGTATCACAGGGTACACAGATACGCAGTATTTT	NA	TRBV19	TRBJ2-3	many
CASSYSRGFGKTIYF	TGTGCCAGCAGTTACTCAAGGGGGTTTGGAAAAACCATATATTTT	NA	TRBV6-2/TRBV6-3	TRBJ1-3	NA
CSVGEGGSLTEAFF	TGCAGCGTTGGGGAGGGGGGCAGTCTCACTGAAGCTTTCTTT	NA	TRBV29-1	TRBJ1-1	many
CASSYSSSGKYNEQFF	TGTGCCAGCAGTTACTCCTCTAGCGGGAAGTACAATGAGCAGTTCTTC	TRBD2	TRBV6-9	TRBJ2-1	NA
CASSPTGLAGSDTQYF	TGTGCCAGCAGCCCGACAGGACTAGCGGGTTCAGATACGCAGTATTTT	TRBD2	TRBV7-3	TRBJ2-3	many
CASSEGGRQFNYGYTF	TGTGCCAGCAGCGAAGGGGGAAGACAGTTTAACTATGGCTACACCTTC	NA	TRBV9	TRBJ1-2	many
CAWSKKGLPSTDTQYF	TGTGCCTGGAGTAAGAAGGGTCTACCCAGCACAGATACGCAGTATTTT	NA	TRBV30	TRBJ2-3	many
CASSLYRGEETQYF	TGTGCCAGCAGCTTATATCGGGGCGAAGAGACCCAGTACTTC	NA	TRBV11-2	TRBJ2-5	many
CASSEAWSNQPQHF	TGTGCCAGCAGTGAAGCATGGAGTAATCAGCCCCAGCATTTT	NA	TRBV6-1	TRBJ1-5	many
CASSPRQVPYLYEQYF	TGTGCCAGCAGCCCTAGACAGGTCCCCTACCTTTACGAGCAGTACTTC	NA	TRBV7-2	TRBJ2-7	many
CASSREWGGREGYTF	TGCGCCAGCAGCCGGGAATGGGGCGGGCGGGAAGGCTACACCTTC	NA	TRBV5-1	TRBJ1-2	many
CASSEGTGARKLFF	TGTGCCAGCAGCGAAGGGACCGGGGCGAGAAAACTGTTTTTT	NA	TRBV28	TRBJ1-4	many
CASTGTGGNYGYTF	TGCGCCAGCACCGGGACAGGGGGTAACTATGGCTACACCTTC	TRBD1	TRBV5-1	TRBJ1-2	many
CATSDLADTQYF	TGTGCCACCAGTGATTTGGCAGATACGCAGTATTTT	NA	TRBV24-1	TRBJ2-3	many
CASSLATGMNTEAFF	TGTGCCAGCAGCTTAGCGACAGGGATGAACACTGAAGCTTTCTTT	TRBD1	TRBV7-2	TRBJ1-1	NA
CASSETSGIGELFF	TGTGCCAGCAGTGAAACTAGCGGAATCGGGGAGCTGTTTTTT	TRBD2	TRBV6-4	TRBJ2-2	NA
CASSEQGATEAFF	TGTGCCAGCAGTGAACAGGGGGCGACTGAAGCTTTCTTT	TRBD1	TRBV2	TRBJ1-1	many
CASSMPSDYNEQFF	TGTGCCAGTAGTATGCCGTCGGACTACAATGAGCAGTTCTTC	NA	TRBV19	TRBJ2-1	many
CSAREDGRSRNTIYF	TGCAGTGCTAGAGAAGACGGCCGCTCCCGGAACACCATATATTTT	NA	TRBV20-1	TRBJ1-3	many